A selection of T cell receptor beta chains follows, all from one sample in a study of blood T cell repertoires in COVID-19. TCRdb's table, derived via immunoSEQ multiplex PCR, lists solely in-frame clones and lacks some. The table has around 80,000 clones, 75% to 95% seen once. Sequencing was done on a sample of peripheral blood. All receptors derive from a woman aged 80 or over with acute or convalescent COVID-19. Both conserved end residues are part of each CDR3. Fields, in order: CDR3 DNA, CDR3 protein, clone size, J gene, V gene, D gene. The D gene is left open where the match is weak. Some rows have no size entry. The others give once, few or many, or a class for an expanded clone.

cdr3_nt: TGTGCCAGTACACATCAGAGGGGGAGAGGCAACAATGAGCAGTTCTTC
cdr3_aa: CASTHQRGRGNNEQFF
clone_size: -
j_call: TRBJ2-1
v_call: TRBV19
d_call: -

cdr3_nt: TGTGCCAGCAGCCTTCCGGGTGTGGGTGGCTACACCTTC
cdr3_aa: CASSLPGVGGYTF
clone_size: -
j_call: TRBJ1-2
v_call: TRBV28
d_call: -

cdr3_nt: TGTGCCAGCAGCTTCAGGGGATATTCACCCCTCCACTTT
cdr3_aa: CASSFRGYSPLHF
clone_size: -
j_call: TRBJ1-6
v_call: TRBV7-9
d_call: -

cdr3_nt: TGTGCCAGCAGCCAAACAGGGCGGGAGCCCCAGCATTTT
cdr3_aa: CASSQTGREPQHF
clone_size: -
j_call: TRBJ1-5
v_call: TRBV3-1/TRBV3-2
d_call: -

cdr3_nt: TGTGCCAGCAGCCCCGGGACAGGGGGAGAGACCCAGTACTTC
cdr3_aa: CASSPGTGGETQYF
clone_size: once
j_call: TRBJ2-5
v_call: TRBV11-3
d_call: TRBD1

cdr3_nt: TGCGCCAGCAGCTTCGGGACTATTACCACAGATACGCAGTATTTT
cdr3_aa: CASSFGTITTDTQYF
clone_size: -
j_call: TRBJ2-3
v_call: TRBV5-1
d_call: TRBD2

cdr3_nt: TGTGCCAGTAGGCCGGGGGGGGACACTGAAGCTTTCTTT
cdr3_aa: CASRPGGDTEAFF
clone_size: -
j_call: TRBJ1-1
v_call: TRBV19
d_call: -

cdr3_nt: TGTGCCAGCAGCTTGGCCAGGGAGGGGGGGAACTATGGCTACACCTTC
cdr3_aa: CASSLAREGGNYGYTF
clone_size: -
j_call: TRBJ1-2
v_call: TRBV5-5
d_call: -

cdr3_nt: TGCGCCAGCAGCCCAACCGCTATTCCGGGACAGGGAGGTCCACCCCTCCACTTT
cdr3_aa: CASSPTAIPGQGGPPLHF
clone_size: -
j_call: TRBJ1-6
v_call: TRBV4-1
d_call: TRBD1

cdr3_nt: TGTGCCAGCAGTTTCTTCCGCTCGGGCGGGAGCTCCTACGAGCAGTACTTC
cdr3_aa: CASSFFRSGGSSYEQYF
clone_size: -
j_call: TRBJ2-7
v_call: TRBV28
d_call: TRBD2

cdr3_nt: TGTGCCAGCTCACCAGTTAAGCGGGATGGTGAGCAGTTCTTC
cdr3_aa: CASSPVKRDGEQFF
clone_size: -
j_call: TRBJ2-1
v_call: TRBV18
d_call: TRBD2

cdr3_nt: TGCGCCAGCAGCAACACAGGGTCCGGAAACACCATATATTTT
cdr3_aa: CASSNTGSGNTIYF
clone_size: -
j_call: TRBJ1-3
v_call: TRBV5-1
d_call: -

cdr3_nt: TGTGCCAGCAGCGTTCATGGGGGGGTAACCGGGGAGCTGTTTTTT
cdr3_aa: CASSVHGGVTGELFF
clone_size: -
j_call: TRBJ2-2
v_call: TRBV9
d_call: TRBD2

cdr3_nt: TGTGCCAGCAGTCCAGGGGACAGGCCGAATCAGCCCCAGCATTTT
cdr3_aa: CASSPGDRPNQPQHF
clone_size: -
j_call: TRBJ1-5
v_call: TRBV28
d_call: TRBD1

cdr3_nt: TGTGCCAGCAGCATTGACAGGGGCCCCAACGAGCAGTACTTC
cdr3_aa: CASSIDRGPNEQYF
clone_size: -
j_call: TRBJ2-7
v_call: TRBV7-2
d_call: TRBD1

cdr3_nt: TGCGCCAGCAGCTTGGCCGGGACAGGGGGGGAGACCCAGTACTTC
cdr3_aa: CASSLAGTGGETQYF
clone_size: -
j_call: TRBJ2-5
v_call: TRBV5-1
d_call: TRBD1

cdr3_nt: TGCGCCAGCAGCCAAGGCTACTCCGGGACTAGGCCCTCTGGGGCCAACGTCCTGACTTTC
cdr3_aa: CASSQGYSGTRPSGANVLTF
clone_size: few
j_call: TRBJ2-6
v_call: TRBV4-1
d_call: TRBD2

cdr3_nt: TGTGCCACCAAAACTAGGGTCGGCACAGATACGCAGTATTTT
cdr3_aa: CATKTRVGTDTQYF
clone_size: -
j_call: TRBJ2-3
v_call: TRBV19
d_call: -

cdr3_nt: TGTGCCAGCAGCTTAGCGACAGGGGGCGTCAGGGGCGAGCAGTACTTC
cdr3_aa: CASSLATGGVRGEQYF
clone_size: -
j_call: TRBJ2-7
v_call: TRBV7-6
d_call: TRBD1

cdr3_nt: TGTGCCAGCAGCCCCCGGCGGGGCGACACCATATATTTT
cdr3_aa: CASSPRRGDTIYF
clone_size: -
j_call: TRBJ1-3
v_call: TRBV5-6
d_call: -

cdr3_nt: TGTGCCAGCAGCCCCGGGACAGCCAGAACTAATGAAAAACTGTTTTTT
cdr3_aa: CASSPGTARTNEKLFF
clone_size: -
j_call: TRBJ1-4
v_call: TRBV9
d_call: TRBD1

cdr3_nt: TGTGCCAGTAGTGAGACAGGGTACTATGGCTACACCTTC
cdr3_aa: CASSETGYYGYTF
clone_size: -
j_call: TRBJ1-2
v_call: TRBV19
d_call: TRBD1

cdr3_nt: TGTGCCAGTAGTACCTTCGGGGGAGGGCCGTCAGATACGCAGTATTTT
cdr3_aa: CASSTFGGGPSDTQYF
clone_size: -
j_call: TRBJ2-3
v_call: TRBV19
d_call: TRBD2